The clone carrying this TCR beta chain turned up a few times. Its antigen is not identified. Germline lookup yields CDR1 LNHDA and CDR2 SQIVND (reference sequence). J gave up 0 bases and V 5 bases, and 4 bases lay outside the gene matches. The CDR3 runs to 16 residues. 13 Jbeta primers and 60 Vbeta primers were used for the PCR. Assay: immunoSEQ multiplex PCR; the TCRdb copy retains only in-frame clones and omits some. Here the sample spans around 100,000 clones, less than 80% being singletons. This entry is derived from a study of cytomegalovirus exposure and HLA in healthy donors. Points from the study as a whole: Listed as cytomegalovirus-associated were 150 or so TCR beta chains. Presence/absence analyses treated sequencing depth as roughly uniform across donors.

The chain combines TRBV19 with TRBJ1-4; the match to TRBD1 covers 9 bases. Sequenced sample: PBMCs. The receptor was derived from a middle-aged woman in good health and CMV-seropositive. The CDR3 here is CASSYRQGATNEKLFF. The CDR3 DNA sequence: TGTGCCAGTAGTTACCGACAGGGGGCAACTAATGAAAAACTGTTTTTT. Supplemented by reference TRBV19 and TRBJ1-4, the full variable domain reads DGGITQSPKYLFRKEGQNVTLSCEQNLNHDAMYWYRQDPGQGLRLIYYSQIVNDFQKGDIAEGYSVSREKKESFPLTVTSAQKNPTAFYLCASSYRQGATNEKLFFGSGTQLSVL.